The 9 T cell receptor beta chains presented below share a single source sample, sequenced in a study of shared clonotypes between healthy human individuals. TCRdb keeps only in-frame clones here, not all; method: immunoSEQ multiplex PCR. This sample carries some 2,000,000 clones, almost 96% of them seen once, and the ten largest clones take around 0.13%. Material: naive CD4+ T cells sorted from blood. Subset meaning: CD45RA+ positively selected. The receptor set was obtained from a man between 18 and 35 years old in good health.

Concerning this clone itself: The junction does not match germline at one end; this may be a read error. V usage is TRBV6-7 and J usage is TRBJ1-5; weak D call: TRBD1 (6 bases). TRBV6-7 counts as an open reading frame of uncertain function. This CDR3 comprises 11 residues. CDR3 protein: CASSYWGARGF. CDR3 nucleotides: TGTGCCAGCAGTTACTGGGGGGCCAGGGGTTTT.

The chain recombines TRBV5-6 with TRBJ2-1; either TRBD1 or TRBD2 may supply D (5 bases each). Germline V lookup: CDR1 SGHDT, CDR2 YYEEEE. Deletions cut 6 bases from V and 9 bases from J, with 22 bases between. The CDR3 length is 15 residues. The DNA of the CDR3 is TGTGCCAGCATTAGGGACCAATCTACAATAGGTGAGCAGTTCTTC. Its protein product is CASIRDQSTIGEQFF.

This clone was seen a few times. The chain employs TRBV11-1 and TRBJ2-7; weak D call: TRBD2 (5 bases). CDR3 length: 12 amino acids. Trimming left V 2 bases short and J 5 bases short, with 7 bases between. Germline values: CDR1 SGHAT, CDR2 FQDESV (reference sequence). The CDR3 DNA follows: TGTGCCAGCAGCTTACGGGGAAACGAGCAGTACTTC. Its protein is CASSLRGNEQYF.

V gene TRBV7-9 combines with J gene TRBJ2-3, with 7 bases identical to TRBD1. CDR3 length: 18 residues. Trimming cost V 3 bases and J 2 bases; bases outside gene matches: 14. Germline V gene sequence: CDR1 SEHNR, CDR2 FQNEAQ (reference sequence). CDR3 coding DNA: TGTGCCAGCAGCTTTTACGGACAGGACCTTTTTGACACAGATACGCAGTATTTT. This gives the protein CASSFYGQDLFDTDTQYF. The full variable domain, with the rest looked up from reference TRBV7-9 and TRBJ2-3, is DTGVSQNPRHKITKRGQNVTFRCDPISEHNRLYWYRQTLGQGPEFLTYFQNEAQLEKSRLLSDRFSAERPKGSFSTLEIQRTEQGDSAMYLCASSFYGQDLFDTDTQYFGPGTRLTVL.

J is TRBJ1-1 and V is TRBV5-1, with D hard to call. Trimming pared 4 bases from V and 10 bases from J, leaving 14 bases between. The V gene's germline CDR1 is SGHRS and CDR2 YFSETQ. This CDR3 comprises 12 residues. In nucleotides, the CDR3 is TGCGCCAGCAGCCCAGATGGCGGAGGAGCTTTCTTT. This codes for CASSPDGGGAFF.

This clone was detected once. V gene TRBV6-6 combines with J gene TRBJ1-4; D uncertain. The CDR3 runs 13 residues. Trimming cost V 5 bases and J 8 bases, with 12 bases left between them. Germline V CDR1 and CDR2: MNHNY, SVGAGI (reference sequence). Written as DNA, the CDR3 is TGTGCCAGCAGTAGCTGGGTTGGGGAAAAACTGTTTTTT. Its translation: CASSSWVGEKLFF.

The V gene is TRBV6-1, the J gene TRBJ1-3; D possibly corresponds to TRBD1 (6 bases). V shed 5 bases and J shed 4 bases, with 12 bases lying between them. Germline assignment: CDR1 MNHNS and CDR2 SASEGT. The CDR3 sequence is 14 residues long. The CDR3 here is CASSPRDIGNTIYF. CDR3 coding DNA: TGTGCCAGCAGTCCGCGGGACATCGGAAACACCATATATTTT.

V usage is TRBV4-1 and J usage is TRBJ2-7, with D perhaps TRBD1 (6 bases). V gave up 1 base and J gave up 0 bases, with 13 bases separating them. Germline lookup yields CDR1 MGHRA and CDR2 YSYEKL. This CDR3 is built from 16 residues. Here the CDR3 DNA reads TGCGCCAGCAGCCAAGCACTCACAGGGTACTCCTACGAGCAGTACTTC. This codes for CASSQALTGYSYEQYF.

The chain is built from TRBV30 and TRBJ1-3; unclear D gene. This CDR3 spans 11 amino acids. In germline, CDR1 is GTSNPN, CDR2 SVGIG (reference sequence). V was trimmed by 0 bases and J by 7 bases, leaving 4 bases between them. CDR3 nucleotide sequence: TGTGCCTGGAGTGTGTCCAACACCATATATTTT. This gives the protein CAWSVSNTIYF. Full variable domain (rest looked up from reference TRBV30 and TRBJ1-3): SQTIHQWPATLVQPVGSPLSLECTVEGTSNPNLYWYRQAAGRGLQLLFYSVGIGQISSEVPQNLSASRPQDRQFILSSKKLLLSDSGFYLCAWSVSNTIYFGEGSWLTVV.